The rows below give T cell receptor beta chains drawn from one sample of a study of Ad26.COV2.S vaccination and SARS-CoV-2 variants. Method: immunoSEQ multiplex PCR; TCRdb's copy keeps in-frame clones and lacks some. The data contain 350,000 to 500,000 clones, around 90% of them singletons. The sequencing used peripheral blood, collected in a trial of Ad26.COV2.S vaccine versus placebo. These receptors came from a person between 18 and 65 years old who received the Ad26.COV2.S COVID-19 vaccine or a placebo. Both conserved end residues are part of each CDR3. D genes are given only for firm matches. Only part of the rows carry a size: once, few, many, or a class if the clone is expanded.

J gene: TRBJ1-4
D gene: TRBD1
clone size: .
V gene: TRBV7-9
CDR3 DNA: TGTGCCAGCAGCTTAGCTGAGACAGGGGCCGAAAAACTGTTTTTT
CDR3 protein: CASSLAETGAEKLFF

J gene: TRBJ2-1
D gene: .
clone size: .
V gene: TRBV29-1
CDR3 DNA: TGCAGCGTTGAAACCCGGCTAGCCCATGAGCAGTTCTTC
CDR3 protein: CSVETRLAHEQFF

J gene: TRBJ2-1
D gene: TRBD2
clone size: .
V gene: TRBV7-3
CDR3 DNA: TGTGCCAGCAGCCTCCGGGGCGGGAGAGCGGGTGAGCAGTTCTTC
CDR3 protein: CASSLRGGRAGEQFF

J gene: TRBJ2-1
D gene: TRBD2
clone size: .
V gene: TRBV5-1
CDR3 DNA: TGCGCCAGCAGCCTCAAGCGGGACTACTACAATGAGCAGTTCTTC
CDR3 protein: CASSLKRDYYNEQFF

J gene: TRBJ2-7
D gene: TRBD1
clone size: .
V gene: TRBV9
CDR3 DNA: TGTGCCAGCAGCGTAGGGGACCGGGACAGGTTGTACGAGCAGTACTTC
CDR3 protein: CASSVGDRDRLYEQYF

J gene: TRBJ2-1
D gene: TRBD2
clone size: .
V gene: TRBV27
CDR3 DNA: TGTGCCAGCAGTTCCCGGACTAGCGGCCGCAATGAGCAGTTCTTC
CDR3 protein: CASSSRTSGRNEQFF

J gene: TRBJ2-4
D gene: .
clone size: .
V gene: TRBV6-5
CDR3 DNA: TGTGCCAGCACCCTCGGAGCCAGTCCCAAAAACATTCAGTACTTC
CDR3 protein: CASTLGASPKNIQYF

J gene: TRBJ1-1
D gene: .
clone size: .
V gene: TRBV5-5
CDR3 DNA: TGTGCCAGCAGCTTGGTATCCACTGAAGCTTTCTTT
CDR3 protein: CASSLVSTEAFF

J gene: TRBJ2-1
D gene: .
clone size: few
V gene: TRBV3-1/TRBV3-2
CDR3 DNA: TGTGCCAGCAGCCAGTATATAGCGGTAGACCTCTACAATGAGCAGTTCTTC
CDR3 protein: CASSQYIAVDLYNEQFF

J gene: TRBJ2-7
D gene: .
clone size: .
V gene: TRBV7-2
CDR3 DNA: TGTGCCAGCAGCTTAGAAGCAGCCGGAGTCTCCTACGAGCAGTACTTC
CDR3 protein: CASSLEAAGVSYEQYF

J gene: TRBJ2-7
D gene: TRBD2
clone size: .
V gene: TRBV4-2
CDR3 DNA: TGTGCCAGCAGCCACGAAGCGGGAGGGCCAAACGAGCAGTACTTC
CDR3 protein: CASSHEAGGPNEQYF

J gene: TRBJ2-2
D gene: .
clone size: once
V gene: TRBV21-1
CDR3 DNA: TGTGCCAGCAGCGACGGACTAGACTATTCTTGGGGGTCCGGGGAGCTGTTTTTT
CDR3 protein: CASSDGLDYSWGSGELFF

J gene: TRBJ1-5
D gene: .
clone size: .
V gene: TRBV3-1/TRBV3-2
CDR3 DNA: TGTGCCAGCAGCCAGGCAGGGACTTCGCCCCAGCATTTT
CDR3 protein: CASSQAGTSPQHF

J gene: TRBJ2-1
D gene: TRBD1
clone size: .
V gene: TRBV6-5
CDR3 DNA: TGTGCCAGCAGACGGGGGACAGGGGTGTACAATGAGCAGTTCTTC
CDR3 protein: CASRRGTGVYNEQFF

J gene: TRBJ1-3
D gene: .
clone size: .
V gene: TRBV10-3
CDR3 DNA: TGTGCCGTCCGGACAGCCCCTGGAAACACCATATATTTT
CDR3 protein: CAVRTAPGNTIYF

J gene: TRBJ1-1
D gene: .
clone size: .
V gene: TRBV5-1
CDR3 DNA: TGCGCCAGCAGCTTGCAAGAGAACACTGAAGCTTTCTTT
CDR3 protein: CASSLQENTEAFF

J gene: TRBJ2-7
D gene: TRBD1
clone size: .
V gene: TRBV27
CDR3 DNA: TGTGCCAGCAGTTCAAACAGGGGACCCTACGAGCAGTACTTC
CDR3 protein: CASSSNRGPYEQYF

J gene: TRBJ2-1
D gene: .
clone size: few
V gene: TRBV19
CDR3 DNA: TGTGCCAGTGCGTCCGGTTTTTGGGAGCAGTTCTTC
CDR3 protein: CASASGFWEQFF

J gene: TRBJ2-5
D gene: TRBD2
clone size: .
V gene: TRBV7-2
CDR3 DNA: TGTGCCAGCAGCTTAGCAGGGAGGGGACCCCAAGAGACCCAGTACTTC
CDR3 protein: CASSLAGRGPQETQYF

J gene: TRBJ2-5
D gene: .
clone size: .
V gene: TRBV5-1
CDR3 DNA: TGCGCCAGCAGCCTTAACCAAGAGACCCAGTACTTC
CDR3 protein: CASSLNQETQYF

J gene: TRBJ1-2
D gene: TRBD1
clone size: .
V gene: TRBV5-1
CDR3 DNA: TGCGCCAGCAGCTTGGTGGGACAGGGGGGCTATGGCTACACCTTC
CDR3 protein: CASSLVGQGGYGYTF

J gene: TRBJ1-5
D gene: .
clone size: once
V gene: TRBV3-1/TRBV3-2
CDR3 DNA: TGTGCCAGCAGCCACGGGGGGGGGCAGGGGCCACGGCCCCAGCATTTT
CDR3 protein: CASSHGGGQGPRPQHF

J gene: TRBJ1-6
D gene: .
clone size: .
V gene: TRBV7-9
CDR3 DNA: TGTGCCAGCAGCTTATACGGACAGCCTACCTCACCCCTCCACTTT
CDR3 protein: CASSLYGQPTSPLHF

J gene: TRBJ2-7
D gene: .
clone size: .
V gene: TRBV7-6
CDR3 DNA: TGTGCCAGCAGCTTGGGCGAGACCTACGAGCAGTACTTC
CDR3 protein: CASSLGETYEQYF